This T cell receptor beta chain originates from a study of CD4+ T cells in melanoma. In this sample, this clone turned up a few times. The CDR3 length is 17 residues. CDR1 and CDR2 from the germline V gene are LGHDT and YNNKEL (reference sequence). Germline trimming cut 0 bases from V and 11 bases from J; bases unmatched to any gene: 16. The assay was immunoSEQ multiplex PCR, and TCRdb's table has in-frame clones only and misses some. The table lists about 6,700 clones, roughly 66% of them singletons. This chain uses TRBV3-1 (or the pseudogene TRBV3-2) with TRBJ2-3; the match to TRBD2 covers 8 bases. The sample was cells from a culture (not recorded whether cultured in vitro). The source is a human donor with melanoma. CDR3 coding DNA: TGTGCCAGCAGCCAAGACCTTACTCAAAGGACTAGCCGCCTGCAGTATTTT. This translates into CASSQDLTQRTSRLQYF.